This record covers a single T cell receptor (beta chain). The antigen remains unidentified. The data were produced by immunoSEQ multiplex PCR, yet TCRdb's version contains in-frame clones alone and is incomplete. This table has around 72,000 clones, around 87% appearing once. This record belongs to a study of T cell responses to AZD1222 COVID-19 vaccine. Study-wide results and limits: None of the repertoires were sampled until the peak T cell response had passed.

The ends were cut back, 7 bases at V and 2 bases at J, with 5 bases in the middle. CDR1 SGHTA and CDR2 FQGTGA come from the germline V gene. The CDR3 has 12 amino acids. This chain connects TRBV7-3 to TRBJ2-2; unclear D gene. The sequences come from peripheral blood, collected on day 0 of AZD1222 vaccination. The TCR comes from an adult in good health. CDR3 loop: CASTTNTGELFF. DNA for the CDR3: TGTGCCAGCACCACTAACACCGGGGAGCTGTTTTTT.